This entry is about one T cell receptor (beta chain). Its recognized antigen is unknown. The sample holds no much larger clone one base away, and base qualities are not on file. TCRbeta CDR3 regions were amplified from genomic DNA using the immunoSEQ Assay, a bias-controlled multiplex PCR. Concerning the study's data processing: Within the assay, amplification of reference gene primers was used to estimate how many nucleated cells each sample contained. To quantify the absolute abundance of each unique TCRbeta CDR3 rearrangement, sequence reads were collapsed and filtered. For each sample, productive Simpson clonality was calculated by taking the square root of Simpson's diversity index across productive rearrangements. In TCRdb, the immuneACCESS table is reduced to in-frame sequences with V and J assigned. These tables do not hold every clone; where another copy was compared, an unresolved V gene accounts for under half, and the others remain unexplained. V and J calls plus clone size are reproduced from that table; the DNA served to infer D and trimming. The table for this sample lists roughly 130,000 clones; under 90% of them were counted only once. Jointly, the top ten make up more than 10% of the sample.

This sample was included in a study of blood T cell repertoires in COVID-19 (dated by TCRdb to the early 2020s). Concerning the study at large: Collaborator samples came from the United States, Italy and Spain and covered acute and convalescent phases of COVID-19. The material from the prospective study consisted of cDNA or gDNA derived from T cells, B-cell-depleted T cells, or PBMCs. Deeply sampled blood TCRbeta repertoires from subjects exposed to, actively infected with, or recovered from COVID-19 were included in the dataset. The repertoires were released in a freely available public database intended as a resource for research on the immune response to SARS-CoV-2. The samples were drawn from two sources: the first 160 participants of the ongoing ImmuneRACE study, and fewer than 1,500 subjects contributed by 6 global collaborators. The sample metadata nearly always contained a de-identified subject ID, COVID-19 status, age in years and sex. Where HLA class I and class II types were available, the types were taken from metadata supplied by the sample provider, not from assay-based typing.

Collaborating institutions collected whole blood in K2EDTA tubes following their own protocols. For TCRbeta analysis, collaborators shipped samples in one of three forms: frozen whole blood, isolated PBMCs, or DNA extracted from either of those sample types. Beyond this particular receptor, the publication reports: The quantity of clinical and demographic metadata differed by source and by participant and was supplied without curation.

Deletion took 0 bases off V and 0 bases off J, with a span of 8 bases between the germline ends. The CDR3 sequence holds 15 residues, the cysteine and phenylalanine included. The sequence is cut down to CDR3 DNA, 45 bases in frame from base 1. The CDR1 and CDR2 encoded by the germline V gene are KGHSH and LQKENI. Sequenced material: peripheral blood. The chain links TRBV18 with TRBJ1-2; the D segment could be TRBD1, given 6 matching bases. This sequence was found in a woman aged 55-69 years with acute or convalescent COVID-19. The nucleotide sequence is TGTGCCAGCTCACCACCGAGGGGGTCTAACTATGGCTACACCTTC. It translates to CASSPPRGSNYGYTF.